The 18 T cell receptor beta chains given below trace back to one sample, sequenced in a study of blood T cell repertoires in COVID-19. The table came from immunoSEQ multiplex PCR; TCRdb's copy has only in-frame clones and leaves some out. The sample has some 150,000 clones, 75% to 90% seen once; the top ten hold about 0.5%. Sample: peripheral blood. The receptors derive from a man between 60 and 75 years old with acute or convalescent COVID-19.

The chain uses TRBV4-3 and TRBJ2-1, with 11 nucleotides matching TRBD1. Per the germline V gene, CDR1 is LGHNA and CDR2 is YSLEER. The CDR3 has 16 amino acids. The V gene end was trimmed by 0 bases and the J gene end by 6 bases; junction bases not matched to a gene: 4. CDR3 coding DNA: TGCGCCAGCAGCCAAGATCAGGGACAGGGGGGCAATGAGCAGTTCTTC. It specifies CASSQDQGQGGNEQFF.

The CDR3: CASSSGQGQPQHF. CDR3 nucleotide sequence: TGTGCCAGTAGTTCCGGACAGGGCCAACCCCAGCATTTT. The chain uses TRBV19 and TRBJ1-5, with 8 bases lining up with TRBD1. V lost 5 bases and J lost 10; bases outside the gene matches: 7. Germline V gene sequence: CDR1 LNHDA, CDR2 SQIVND (reference sequence). This CDR3 contains 13 residues.

This chain joins TRBV7-2 and TRBJ1-2, with D possibly being TRBD1 (6 bases). The CDR3 extends over 16 amino acids. V was shortened by 1 base and J by 8 bases, with 20 bases between the two germline ends. CDR1 SGHTA and CDR2 FQGNSA come from the germline V gene. The DNA for the CDR3 is TGTGCCAGCAGCTTAGGTACAATGGGGGCGCGGATCGGCTACACCTTC. Translation: CASSLGTMGARIGYTF. Filled out from reference TRBV7-2 and TRBJ1-2, the complete variable domain reads GAGVSQSPSNKVTEKGKDVELRCDPISGHTALYWYRQSLGQGLEFLIYFQGNSAPDKSGLPSDRFSAERTGGSVSTLTIQRTQQEDSAVYLCASSLGTMGARIGYTFGSGTRLTVV.

The count of this clone is one. The V and J genes are TRBV5-8 and TRBJ2-1; 8 bases align to TRBD2. CDR1 and CDR2 from the germline V gene are SGHTS and YDEGEE. The CDR3 spans 20 residues. Losses at the gene ends were 4 bases for V and 1 base for J; bases not matched to a gene: 19. For the CDR3, the DNA is TGTGCCAGCAGCCCGTTGCCAAGGAATCGGGCGGGGGGATCCTACAATGAGCAGTTCTTC. Translating it yields CASSPLPRNRAGGSYNEQFF.

This sequence joins TRBV7-9 and TRBJ2-7; no firm D call. The CDR3 totals 14 residues. Germline loops: CDR1 SEHNR, CDR2 FQNEAQ (reference sequence). Trimming shortened V by 2 bases and J by 2 bases, and 10 bases separated the two germline ends. CDR3 sequence reads: CASSLLEPPYEQYF. The CDR3 bases are TGTGCCAGCAGCTTACTCGAGCCTCCCTACGAGCAGTACTTC.

This sequence joins TRBV5-4 and TRBJ1-2; D remains unclear. This CDR3 has 13 amino acids. V lost 0 bases, J lost 5 bases, and 8 bases lay in between. CDR1 is SGHNT, CDR2 YYREEE, per germline (reference sequence). The CDR3 DNA reads as TGTGCCAGCAGCTTGGGGCAGGATTATGGCTACACCTTC. Translation gives CASSLGQDYGYTF.

This clone was found once. The V call is TRBV24-1, the J call TRBJ2-1; 10 positions match TRBD2. Germline V gives CDR1 KGHDR, CDR2 SFDVKD. With V trimmed by 4 bases and J by 4 bases, 3 bases remained unmatched. CDR3 length equals 15 residues. DNA for the CDR3: TGTGCCACCAGTGAGCGGACTAGCGGTTACAATGAGCAGTTCTTC. Translating it yields CATSERTSGYNEQFF.

CDR3 in amino acids: CATSTAFLGTGELFF. The CDR3 coding sequence is TGTGCCACCTCCACAGCCTTCCTCGGCACCGGGGAGCTGTTTTTT. The rearrangement links TRBV19 to TRBJ2-2; D remains unclear. The germline V gene has CDR1 LNHDA and CDR2 SQIVND (reference sequence). This CDR3 is built from 15 residues. V shed 10 bases and J shed 4 bases, with 19 bases lying between them.

The chain has TRBV7-2 and TRBJ1-1, with 8 bases aligning to TRBD1. Germline-derived CDR1 and CDR2 are SGHTA and FQGNSA. J was trimmed by 6 bases and V by 5 bases; bases with no gene match: 5. The CDR3 runs to 13 residues. The CDR3 region is CASSTGQASEAFF. CDR3 in DNA: TGTGCCAGCAGCACGGGACAGGCGTCTGAAGCTTTCTTT.

The genes are TRBV7-3 and TRBJ2-5; 7 bases match TRBD2. Trimming at V came to 0 bases and at J to 5 bases, leaving 6 bases not matched to a gene. The CDR3 consists of 15 residues. Per the germline V gene, CDR1 is SGHTA and CDR2 is FQGTGA. CDR3 sequence reads: CASSLTAGAWETQYF. The CDR3 coding sequence is TGTGCCAGCAGCTTAACGGCGGGAGCTTGGGAGACCCAGTACTTC. Based on the CDR3 plus reference TRBV7-3 and TRBJ2-5, the full variable domain is GAGVSQTPSNKVTEKGKYVELRCDPISGHTALYWYRQSLGQGPEFLIYFQGTGAADDSGLPNDRFFAVRPEGSVSTLKIQRTERGDSAVYLCASSLTAGAWETQYFGPGTRLLVL.

The chain carries TRBV12-5 and TRBJ2-3, with 10 positions matching TRBD2. V dropped 2 bases and J dropped 4; count of bases not matched to a gene: 6. The CDR3 is made up of 16 amino acids. Per the germline V gene, CDR1 is LGHNT and CDR2 is FRNRAP. The DNA for the CDR3 is TGTGCTAGTGGTTTGTACGTGGGGACTAGCGCAGATACGCAGTATTTT. The encoded protein is CASGLYVGTSADTQYF.

V and J are TRBV3-1 (or the pseudogene TRBV3-2) and TRBJ2-1, with 8 bases fitting TRBD2. CDR3 length: 17 residues. The V and J ends lost 0 bases and 5 bases, in that order; junction bases with no gene match: 9. Germline CDR1 LGHDT, CDR2 YNNKEL (reference sequence). CDR3 bases: TGTGCCAGCAGCCAAGACCCCGGGGGTAGCGGGGACAATGAGCAGTTCTTC. It specifies CASSQDPGGSGDNEQFF.

V and J are TRBV5-1 and TRBJ1-2; D possibly corresponds to TRBD1 (6 bases). The CDR3 covers 14 residues. Germline values: CDR1 SGHRS, CDR2 YFSETQ. Trimming took 6 bases from V and 5 from J, leaving 17 bases between them. CDR3 in amino acids: CASNDGTPGYGYTF. DNA of the CDR3: TGCGCCAGCAACGATGGGACACCCGGGTATGGCTACACCTTC.

This clone was found once. The chain carries TRBV7-2 and TRBJ2-5; 8 bases align to TRBD2. From germline, CDR1 is SGHTA and CDR2 FQGNSA. The CDR3 totals 17 residues. Trimming at V came to 1 base and at J to 0 bases, leaving 7 bases not matched to a gene. CDR3 region: CASSLGLMRGDQETQYF. CDR3 nucleotide sequence: TGTGCCAGCAGCTTAGGCCTCATGCGGGGGGACCAAGAGACCCAGTACTTC.

The chain has TRBV5-1 and TRBJ1-6, with D possibly TRBD1 on 5 matching bases. CDR3 size: 15 residues. CDR1 is SGHRS and CDR2 is YFSETQ in the germline V gene. Trimming took 1 base from V and 7 from J, leaving 12 bases between them. Written as DNA, the CDR3 is TGCGCCAGCAGCTTGTCGGGACTCGAGAATTCACCCCTCCACTTT. Protein product: CASSLSGLENSPLHF.

The CDR3 loop reads CASSYLPGQGAGGYTF. Written as DNA, the CDR3 is TGTGCCAGCAGTTACTTGCCGGGACAGGGGGCTGGGGGCTACACCTTC. This chain joins TRBV6-5 and TRBJ1-2, with 12 bases lining up with TRBD1. V trimming: 1 base; J trimming: 8 bases; junction bases outside the gene matches: 8. CDR1 and CDR2 (germline): MNHEY, SVGAGI. There are 16 residues in the CDR3.

The V gene is TRBV7-2, the J gene TRBJ2-7, with D possibly matching TRBD2 (5 bases). Germline loops: CDR1 SGHTA, CDR2 FQGNSA. Between the trimmed V and J ends, which lost 1 base and 0 bases, there was a span of 10 bases. The CDR3 sequence is 15 residues long. The CDR3 sequence is CASSLETGSSYEQYF. DNA of the CDR3: TGTGCCAGCAGCTTAGAAACGGGGAGCTCCTACGAGCAGTACTTC.

The CDR3 region has the DNA TGCGCCAGCAGCCTGGGACAGGTGGGGGAGCAGTACTTC. Translating gives CASSLGQVGEQYF. V and J are TRBV5-1 and TRBJ2-7; TRBD1 aligns across 8 bases. The length of the CDR3 is 13 residues. V lost 4 bases, J lost 7 bases, and 7 bases stayed unmatched. The germline gives CDR1 SGHRS, CDR2 YFSETQ.